The rows below give T cell receptor beta chains drawn from one sample of a study of blood T cell repertoires in COVID-19. This table comes from immunoSEQ multiplex PCR, and its TCRdb copy is limited to in-frame clones, with some not included. The profile shows about 26,000 clones, about 87% of them singletons. The sample consisted of peripheral blood. The receptors were sampled from a human donor in a cohort sampled during active COVID-19. Both conserved end residues are part of each CDR3. Each record gives: J gene, V gene, D gene, clone size, CDR3 protein, CDR3 DNA. A D gene is named only where the DNA matches it firmly. Size values are once, few and many counts, or a class for expanded clones, and some rows have none.

TRBJ1-1	TRBV18	.	once	CASSPDSTEAFF	TGTGCCAGCTCACCCGACTCAACCGAAGCTTTCTTT
TRBJ2-5	TRBV6-5	TRBD1	.	CASRRQGGGETQYF	TGTGCCAGCAGGCGACAGGGGGGGGGAGAGACCCAGTACTTC
TRBJ2-5	TRBV3-1/TRBV3-2	.	.	CASSPHQGKQETQYF	TGTGCCAGCAGCCCCCACCAGGGGAAACAAGAGACCCAGTACTTC
TRBJ2-2	TRBV24-1	TRBD1	.	CATSADRGHDTGELFF	TGTGCCACCAGTGCAGACAGGGGGCACGACACCGGGGAGCTGTTTTTT
TRBJ2-4	TRBV3-1/TRBV3-2	TRBD2	.	CASSPTKAGGIDIQYF	TGTGCCAGCAGCCCGACAAAAGCGGGGGGGATAGACATTCAGTACTTC
TRBJ2-4	TRBV12-3/TRBV12-4	TRBD2	.	CASRPGRLGIQYF	TGTGCCAGCAGGCCCGGGAGGCTGGGCATTCAGTACTTC
TRBJ2-3	TRBV2	TRBD2	.	CASSEGLAGVEDTQYF	TGTGCCAGCAGTGAAGGGCTAGCGGGAGTGGAAGATACGCAGTATTTT
TRBJ2-3	TRBV10-3	TRBD2	once	CAIRAGLVSTDTQYF	TGTGCCATCAGAGCTGGACTAGTTAGCACAGATACGCAGTATTTT
TRBJ1-2	TRBV6-6	.	.	CASNRNYGYTF	TGTGCCAGCAACAGGAACTATGGCTACACCTTC
TRBJ2-3	TRBV10-3	TRBD1	.	CAISQPGTGVADTQYF	TGTGCCATCAGCCAACCCGGGACAGGGGTGGCAGATACGCAGTATTTT
TRBJ2-7	TRBV5-1	TRBD2	.	CASSLTSGRTYEQYF	TGCGCCAGCAGCTTGACTAGCGGGAGAACCTACGAGCAGTACTTC
TRBJ1-1	TRBV6-6	TRBD1	.	CASSSGGKTEAFF	TGTGCCAGCAGTTCAGGGGGAAAAACTGAAGCTTTCTTT
TRBJ1-2	TRBV5-4	.	.	CASSPYRVSPGYTF	TGTGCCAGCAGCCCGTACAGGGTTAGCCCTGGCTACACCTTC
TRBJ2-2	TRBV6-6	TRBD1	.	CASSFGTGGNTGELFF	TGTGCCAGCAGTTTCGGGACAGGGGGCAACACCGGGGAGCTGTTTTTT
TRBJ2-2	TRBV4-1	TRBD2	.	CASSQVLGTSVDGELFF	TGCGCCAGCAGCCAAGTTTTAGGGACTAGCGTCGACGGGGAGCTGTTTTTT
TRBJ2-1	TRBV7-3	.	.	CASSPQGAPYNEQFF	TGTGCCAGCAGCCCACAGGGAGCCCCCTACAATGAGCAGTTCTTC
TRBJ2-7	TRBV6-1	.	.	CASSEAGLYEQYF	TGTGCCAGCAGTGAGGCGGGACTCTACGAGCAGTACTTC
TRBJ2-3	TRBV5-1	.	.	CASSPPPPVRGDTQYF	TGCGCCAGCAGCCCTCCACCCCCGGTGAGGGGGGATACGCAGTATTTT
TRBJ1-3	TRBV7-8	TRBD1	.	CASSLAEEQGAGNTIYF	TGTGCCAGCAGCTTAGCGGAAGAACAGGGGGCTGGAAACACCATATATTTT
TRBJ1-4	TRBV6-8	.	.	CASSYQGFCEKLFF	TGTGCCAGCAGTTATCAGGGTTTTTGTGAAAAACTGTTTTTT
TRBJ2-1	TRBV30	TRBD2	.	CAWSGLAGVNEQFF	TGTGCCTGGAGTGGACTAGCGGGGGTAAATGAGCAGTTCTTC
TRBJ1-1	TRBV5-1	.	.	CASSLSGIMNTEAFF	TGCGCCAGCAGCTTGTCCGGGATCATGAACACTGAAGCTTTCTTT
TRBJ2-7	TRBV11-2	TRBD2	.	CASSLSLAGGSYEQYF	TGTGCCAGCAGCTTAAGTTTAGCGGGAGGTTCCTACGAGCAGTACTTC
TRBJ1-4	TRBV18	.	.	CASSLSGDPEKLFF	TGTGCCAGCTCACTTTCAGGGGATCCGGAAAAACTGTTTTTT
TRBJ1-1	TRBV5-1	TRBD1	once	CASRETGGNTEAFF	TGCGCCAGCAGGGAGACAGGGGGGAACACTGAAGCTTTCTTT
TRBJ1-3	TRBV6-5	TRBD1	.	CASSSTGGGSGNTIYF	TGTGCCAGCAGTTCGACAGGGGGAGGATCTGGAAACACCATATATTTT
TRBJ2-1	TRBV7-3	TRBD2	.	CASSLTPGGPHEQFF	TGTGCCAGCAGCTTAACTCCGGGGGGGCCCCATGAGCAGTTCTTC
TRBJ2-1	TRBV3-1/TRBV3-2	TRBD1	.	CASSLDRGLYNEQFF	TGTGCCAGCAGCCTTGACAGGGGGCTTTATAATGAGCAGTTCTTC
TRBJ2-3	TRBV6-2/TRBV6-3	.	.	CASSYGEIGTQYF	TGTGCCAGCAGTTACGGGGAGATTGGTACGCAGTATTTT
TRBJ2-3	TRBV5-1	TRBD2	.	CASSSSGSTDTQYF	TGCGCCAGCAGCTCTAGCGGGAGTACGGATACGCAGTATTTT
TRBJ1-6	TRBV7-9	TRBD1	.	CASSLGGGAQDSPLHF	TGTGCCAGCAGCTTAGGAGGGGGCGCCCAGGATTCACCCCTCCACTTT
TRBJ2-5	TRBV5-1	.	.	CASRSRLGQETQYF	TGCGCCAGCAGATCAAGACTAGGTCAAGAGACCCAGTACTTC
TRBJ1-2	TRBV2	TRBD1	.	CASSFGGQGGGYTF	TGTGCCAGCAGCTTTGGGGGACAGGGGGGTGGCTACACCTTC
TRBJ2-2	TRBV18	TRBD2	.	CATKLGLADTGELFF	TGTGCCACAAAATTGGGACTAGCGGACACCGGGGAGCTGTTTTTT
TRBJ2-7	TRBV6-5	TRBD1	.	CASRRQGASEQYF	TGTGCCAGCAGGAGACAGGGGGCGTCCGAGCAGTACTTC
TRBJ1-2	TRBV2	TRBD1	once	CASRNSGTGGLTYGYTF	TGTGCCAGCAGGAATTCCGGGACAGGGGGTCTAACCTATGGCTACACCTTC
TRBJ2-2	TRBV7-8	TRBD1	.	CASSSDRGPGTGELFF	TGTGCCAGCAGCTCTGACAGGGGGCCGGGAACCGGGGAGCTGTTTTTT
TRBJ2-7	TRBV6-5	TRBD1	few	CASNIQGMSGEQYF	TGTGCCAGCAACATACAGGGGATGTCGGGGGAGCAGTACTTC
TRBJ2-1	TRBV28	TRBD2	.	CASSPTTSGGRYNEQFF	TGTGCCAGCAGTCCGACGACTAGCGGTGGTCGTTACAATGAGCAGTTCTTC
TRBJ2-1	TRBV9	TRBD1	.	CASSPRQGGRNEQFF	TGTGCCAGCAGCCCCCGACAGGGGGGACGCAATGAGCAGTTCTTC
TRBJ2-5	TRBV5-5	TRBD2	.	CASSLDGRAQETQYF	TGTGCCAGCAGCTTGGACGGGAGGGCCCAAGAGACCCAGTACTTC
TRBJ2-7	TRBV6-5	.	.	CASRKEGQGAYEQYF	TGTGCCAGCCGGAAGGAGGGGCAGGGTGCCTACGAGCAGTACTTC
TRBJ2-7	TRBV13	.	few	CASSPGHRGEQYF	TGTGCCAGCAGCCCGGGACACCGCGGGGAGCAGTACTTC
TRBJ1-3	TRBV5-1	.	.	CASSLNGGEDSGNTIYF	TGCGCCAGCAGCTTGAACGGGGGAGAAGACTCTGGAAACACCATATATTTT
TRBJ2-3	TRBV5-6	.	.	CASSQRDGTDTQYF	TGTGCCAGCAGCCAGAGGGATGGCACAGATACGCAGTATTTT
TRBJ1-4	TRBV5-1	.	once	CASSPTGGGWGEKLFF	TGCGCCAGCAGCCCAACCGGGGGGGGTTGGGGAGAAAAACTGTTTTTT
TRBJ2-7	TRBV18	TRBD1	.	CASSPPGQGYEQYF	TGTGCCAGCTCACCACCGGGACAGGGTTACGAGCAGTACTTC
TRBJ2-3	TRBV5-1	TRBD1	.	CAGSAGTGNSDTQYF	TGCGCCGGCAGCGCCGGGACAGGGAATTCAGATACGCAGTATTTT
TRBJ2-3	TRBV19	.	.	CASSTQGTDTQYF	TGTGCCAGTAGTACCCAGGGGACAGATACGCAGTATTTT
TRBJ1-6	TRBV30	.	.	CACNRALIGDSPLHF	TGTGCCTGCAACAGGGCTCTAATCGGTGATTCACCCCTCCACTTT
TRBJ1-5	TRBV6-5	.	.	CASSYRQGNQPQHF	TGTGCCAGCAGTTACCGGCAGGGCAATCAGCCCCAGCATTTT
TRBJ2-4	TRBV19	.	.	CASSMASGLAKNIQYF	TGTGCCAGTAGTATGGCGAGCGGCCTAGCCAAAAACATTCAGTACTTC
TRBJ2-2	TRBV28	TRBD2	.	CASSRETTSGSGELFF	TGTGCCAGCAGTCGCGAAACGACTAGCGGATCCGGGGAGCTGTTTTTT
TRBJ2-7	TRBV10-1	TRBD2	.	CASSPSGTGHEQYF	TGCGCCAGCAGCCCCAGCGGGACCGGCCACGAGCAGTACTTC